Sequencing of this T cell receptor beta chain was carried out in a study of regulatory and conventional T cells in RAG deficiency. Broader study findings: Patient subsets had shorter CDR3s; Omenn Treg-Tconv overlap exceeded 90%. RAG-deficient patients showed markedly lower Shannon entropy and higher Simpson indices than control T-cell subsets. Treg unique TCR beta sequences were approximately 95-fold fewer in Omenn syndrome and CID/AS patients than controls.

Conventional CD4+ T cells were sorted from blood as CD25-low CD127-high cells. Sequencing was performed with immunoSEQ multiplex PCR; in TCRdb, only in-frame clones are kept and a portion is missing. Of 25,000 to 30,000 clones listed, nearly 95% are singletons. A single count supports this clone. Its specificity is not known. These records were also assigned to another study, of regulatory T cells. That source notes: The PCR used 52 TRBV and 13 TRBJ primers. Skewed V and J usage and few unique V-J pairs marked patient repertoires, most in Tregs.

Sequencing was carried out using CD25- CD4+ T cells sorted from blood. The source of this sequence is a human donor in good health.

This chain's CDR3 is CASSTEGDLYGYTF. The CDR3 bases are TGTGCCAGCAGCACTGAGGGGGATTTATATGGCTACACCTTC. The V and J genes are TRBV9 and TRBJ1-2; TRBD1 might be the D (6 bases). The germline CDR1 and CDR2 sequences are SGDLS and YYNGEE. The V end was cut by 4 bases, the J end by 5 bases, with 15 bases between. The CDR3 is 14 residues long.